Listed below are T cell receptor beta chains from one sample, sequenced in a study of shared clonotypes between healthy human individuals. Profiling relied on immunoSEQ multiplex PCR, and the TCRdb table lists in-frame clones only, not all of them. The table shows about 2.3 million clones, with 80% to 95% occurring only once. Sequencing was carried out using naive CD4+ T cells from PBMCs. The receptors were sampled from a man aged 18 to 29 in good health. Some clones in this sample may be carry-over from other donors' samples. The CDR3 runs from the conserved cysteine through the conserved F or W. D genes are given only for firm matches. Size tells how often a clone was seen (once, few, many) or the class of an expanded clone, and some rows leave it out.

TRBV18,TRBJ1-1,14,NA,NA,TGTGCCAGCCAACCAGGACCCCGGGGGACTGAAGCTTTCTTT,CASQPGPRGTEAFF
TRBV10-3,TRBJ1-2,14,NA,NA,TGTGCCATCAGCTGGGGAGGGGACACTTATGGCTACACCTTC,CAISWGGDTYGYTF
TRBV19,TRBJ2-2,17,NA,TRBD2,TGTGCCAGTAGCCCCGGGAGCGGGAGAGGATTCCCCGGGGAGCTGTTTTTT,CASSPGSGRGFPGELFF
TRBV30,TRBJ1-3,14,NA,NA,TGTGCCTGGAGTGTAGGAATCTCTGGAAACACCATATATTTT,CAWSVGISGNTIYF
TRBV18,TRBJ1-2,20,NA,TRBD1,TGTGCCAGCTCACCCTTCCCTCCCGGGACAGGGGGCCCGGGGGACTATGGCTACACCTTC,CASSPFPPGTGGPGDYGYTF
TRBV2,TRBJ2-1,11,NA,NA,TGTGCCAGTATCTACTACAATGAGCAGTTCTTC,CASIYYNEQFF
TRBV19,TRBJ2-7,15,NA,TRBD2,TGTGCCAGTAGTAATGTAGCGGGCGTCGGGTACGAGCAGTACTTC,CASSNVAGVGYEQYF
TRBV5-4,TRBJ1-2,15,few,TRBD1,TGTGCCAGCAGCTTGACGGGGACAGCCCTCTATGGCTACACCTTC,CASSLTGTALYGYTF
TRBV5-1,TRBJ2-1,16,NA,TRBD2,TGCGCCAGCAGCTTATGGACTAGCGCCTCTGGGAATGAGCAGTTCTTC,CASSLWTSASGNEQFF
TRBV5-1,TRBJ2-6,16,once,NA,TGCGCCAGCAGGGGGTCTCCCCCGGGGGGGGCCAACGTCCTGACTTTC,CASRGSPPGGANVLTF
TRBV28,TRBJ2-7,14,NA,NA,TGTGCCAGCAGTTTAGGTTCCCTGGGGCTCGAGCAGTACTTC,CASSLGSLGLEQYF
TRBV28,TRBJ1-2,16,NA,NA,TGTGCCAGCAGTTACGACAGAGAGCGGGGTGACTATGGCTACACCTTC,CASSYDRERGDYGYTF
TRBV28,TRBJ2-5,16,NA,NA,TGTGCCAGCACCCGTAGCCCTACTCAGGACCAAGAGACCCAGTACTTC,CASTRSPTQDQETQYF
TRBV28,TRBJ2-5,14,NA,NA,TGTGCCAGCACCCTATCCGATTTAGTAGAGACCCAGTACTTC,CASTLSDLVETQYF
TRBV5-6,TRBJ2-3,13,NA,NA,TGTGCCAGCAGCTCGTCTACCCCAGATACGCAGTATTTT,CASSSSTPDTQYF
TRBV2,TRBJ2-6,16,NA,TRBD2,TGTGCCAGCTCCGCTAGCGGGAGTTCTGGGGCCAACGTCCTGACTTTC,CASSASGSSGANVLTF
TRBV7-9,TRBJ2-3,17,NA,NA,TGTGCCAGCAGGGGCGGAGCGGCCTTACTAACCACAGATACGCAGTATTTT,CASRGGAALLTTDTQYF
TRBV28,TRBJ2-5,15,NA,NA,TGTGCCAGCAGTTTAAGGGGGACCACTCAAGAGACCCAGTACTTC,CASSLRGTTQETQYF